The clone carrying this T cell receptor beta chain has at least ten counts. Its matching antigen is unknown. The data derive from a study of T-cell reconstitution after alpha-beta-depleted transplantation in children. General observations from the study: Day-60 TCRbeta diversity that was high in some patients was derived from surviving recipient T cells and thymic progenitors. Where alpha-beta T cells came from about two months after transplant was reportedly several hundred expanded graft clones. The main origin of T-cell counts and diversity one year after transplant was newly produced T cells.

Preparation of the TCRbeta library used unique molecular identifiers. TCRdb redid the calling of the PCR reads with MiXCR, one entry per CDR3 protein. The sample has 70,000 or so distinct CDR3 sequences; around 9.9% are singletons. The receptor was derived from a boy aged 5-17 years with acute myeloid leukemia, due to receive a stem cell transplant. The starting material was PBMCs, obtained before TCRalphabeta/CD19-depleted stem cell transplant.

As DNA, the CDR3 is TGTGCCAGCAGCCCAGCGGGAGGGCCCGCCTACGAGCAGTACTTC. It encodes CASSPAGGPAYEQYF. The chain links TRBV3-1 to TRBJ2-7; 10 nucleotides match TRBD2. The J segment lost 2 bases and the V segment lost 4 bases, leaving 5 bases of the junction unmatched. Germline CDR1 and CDR2: LGHDT and YNNKEL (reference sequence). This CDR3 spans 15 amino acids.